Each of the 26 T cell receptor beta chains below was sequenced from the same sample in a study of blood T cell repertoires in COVID-19. Clones were sequenced by immunoSEQ multiplex PCR, and TCRdb holds only the in-frame ones, with some missing. The sample lists tens of thousands of clones; about 87% were seen once. The sample taken for sequencing was peripheral blood. The receptors derive from a man aged 80 or over with acute or convalescent COVID-19.

The V and J genes are TRBV18 and TRBJ2-7; 13 bases are shared with TRBD2. This CDR3 region has 18 residues. The V gene's germline CDR1 is KGHSH and CDR2 LQKENI. The V segment lost 1 base and the J segment 3 bases; nucleotides outside the gene matches: 9. CDR3 sequence reads: CASSPRRVTSGGFYEQYF. For the CDR3, the DNA is TGTGCCAGCTCACCACGTAGAGTGACTAGCGGGGGGTTCTACGAGCAGTACTTC.

This chain joins TRBV6-4 and TRBJ2-3; TRBD1 aligns across 7 bases. With 5 bases clipped from V and 3 bases from J, the junction kept 5 bases outside the gene matches. Per the germline V gene, CDR1 is MRHNA and CDR2 is SNTAGT. This CDR3 spans 14 amino acids. The CDR3 loop is CASSPGTETDTQYF. DNA of the CDR3: TGTGCCAGCAGTCCCGGGACAGAAACAGATACGCAGTATTTT.

The chain employs TRBV12-3 or TRBV12-4 and TRBJ1-1; 7 bases fit TRBD1. The CDR3 spans 13 residues. V was clipped by 5 bases and J by 10 bases; unmatched bases: 10. For the CDR3, the DNA is TGTGCCAGCAGTCCCGGGACAAAGGGGGCAGCTTTCTTT. It translates to CASSPGTKGAAFF.

The chain couples TRBV20-1 to TRBJ1-4; D uncertain. This CDR3 has 11 residues. Germline V gives CDR1 DFQATT, CDR2 SNEGSKA (reference sequence). Trimming shortened V by 5 bases and J by 5 bases, and 6 bases separated the two germline ends. The CDR3 sequence is CSAWRNEKLFF. The CDR3 bases are TGCAGTGCTTGGAGGAATGAAAAACTGTTTTTT.

The chain combines TRBV5-6 with TRBJ1-1; unclear D gene. The CDR3 runs 14 residues. V lost 4 bases to trimming and J lost 5 bases, with 15 bases between them. Germline CDR1 reads SGHDT; CDR2 reads YYEEEE. For the CDR3, the DNA is TGTGCCAGCAGCCCGTTGAGGGCGAGGACTGAAGCTTTCTTT. This encodes CASSPLRARTEAFF. Supplemented by reference TRBV5-6 and TRBJ1-1, the full variable domain reads DAGVTQSPTHLIKTRGQQVTLRCSPKSGHDTVSWYQQALGQGPQFIFQYYEEEERQRGNFPDRFSGHQFPNYSSELNVNALLLGDSALYLCASSPLRARTEAFFGQGTRLTVV.

This clone has a single count. This chain uses TRBV7-2 with TRBJ2-5; the match to TRBD1 covers 10 bases. With 5 bases clipped from V and 4 bases from J, the junction kept 1 base outside the gene matches. The CDR3 consists of 13 residues. Per germline, CDR1 SGHTA and CDR2 FQGNSA. The CDR3 region is CASSDRGPETQYF. CDR3 DNA: TGTGCCAGCAGCGACAGGGGGCCAGAGACCCAGTACTTC.

The gene calls are TRBV7-3 and TRBJ2-3; 9 bases line up with TRBD1. With 3 bases clipped from V and 2 bases from J, the junction kept 3 bases outside the gene matches. This CDR3 is 15 amino acids long. CDR1 SGHTA and CDR2 FQGTGA come from the germline V gene. CDR3 nucleotide sequence: TGTGCCAGCAGCTTTGGGGACAGGGACACAGATACGCAGTATTTT. Amino acid sequence: CASSFGDRDTDTQYF.

The chain carries TRBV7-6 and TRBJ2-3; 8 nucleotides align to TRBD2. Germline CDR1 and CDR2: SGHVS and FNYEAQ. The CDR3 runs to 15 residues. V was clipped by 4 bases and J by 4 bases; unmatched bases: 7. The CDR3 here is CASSSTSGPPDTQYF. CDR3 DNA: TGTGCCAGCAGCTCAACTAGCGGTCCTCCAGATACGCAGTATTTT.

The chain uses TRBV3-1 (or the pseudogene TRBV3-2) and TRBJ1-1; D unclear. V was shortened by 1 base and J by 6 bases, with 9 bases between the two germline ends. Per germline, CDR1 LGHDT and CDR2 YNNKEL (reference sequence). The CDR3 spans 13 residues. CDR3 protein: CASSQGGYPEAFF. CDR3 bases: TGTGCCAGCAGCCAAGGAGGGTACCCTGAAGCTTTCTTT.

The CDR3 reads CASSPGLGASVVGELFF. The CDR3 DNA reads TGTGCCAGCAGTCCCGGCTTAGGGGCTAGCGTCGTCGGGGAGCTGTTTTTT. The chain links TRBV11-3 to TRBJ2-2; the D gene is possibly TRBD2 (6 bases). V gave up 6 bases and J gave up 7 bases, with 24 bases separating them. The CDR3 length is 17 residues. Germline V gene sequence: CDR1 SGHNT, CDR2 YENEEA.

The chain is built from TRBV5-8 and TRBJ1-6, with TRBD1 matching 8 bases. Looked up from germline, CDR1 is SGHTS and CDR2 is YDEGEE. The V and J ends lost 3 bases and 5 bases, in that order; junction bases with no gene match: 1. This CDR3 is 14 amino acids long. The CDR3 region has the DNA TGTGCCAGCAGCTACAGGGGGGATAATTCACCCCTCCACTTT. Translating gives CASSYRGDNSPLHF.

The gene calls are TRBV30 and TRBJ2-1; D call uncertain. The length of the CDR3 is 14 residues. Per germline, CDR1 GTSNPN and CDR2 SVGIG (reference sequence). V lost 3 bases and J 9 bases, leaving 18 bases between the germline ends. The CDR3 reads CAWSLWSRDFEQFF. The DNA of the CDR3 is TGTGCCTGGAGCCTGTGGAGCCGCGACTTTGAGCAGTTCTTC.

CDR3 in DNA: TGTGCCAGCTCACCGCCTTCCCGAGGGATGGACACTGAAGCTTTCTTT. This gives the protein CASSPPSRGMDTEAFF. The chain joins TRBV18 to TRBJ1-1; no definite D call. CDR1 is KGHSH and CDR2 is LQKENI in the germline V gene. V lost 3 bases to trimming and J lost 3 bases, with 17 bases between them. CDR3 length: 16 residues.

V is TRBV24-1 and J is TRBJ1-1, with D maybe TRBD1 (6 bases). V lost 4 bases and J 1 base, leaving 12 bases between the germline ends. This CDR3 is 15 amino acids long. Looked up from germline, CDR1 is KGHDR and CDR2 is SFDVKD. The CDR3 DNA follows: TGTGCCACCAGTGACGCGGGGGGGGCGAACACTGAAGCTTTCTTT. Translation: CATSDAGGANTEAFF.

V gene TRBV27 combines with J gene TRBJ2-2; D perhaps matches TRBD1 (7 bases). The V gene lost 6 bases and the J gene lost 1 base, with 12 bases spanning the gap. This CDR3 is built from 15 residues. Germline values: CDR1 MNHEY, CDR2 SMNVEV (reference sequence). The DNA for the CDR3 is TGTGCCAGCAGCCGCGGGACAGTGAACACCGGGGAGCTGTTTTTT. This encodes CASSRGTVNTGELFF.

The chain uses TRBV11-1 and TRBJ2-2, with D unresolved. The CDR3 has 15 amino acids. Trimming pared 3 bases from V and 5 bases from J, leaving 13 bases between. CDR1 and CDR2 (germline): SGHAT, FQDESV (reference sequence). CDR3 DNA: TGTGCCAGCAGCTTGGATCAGGTTGGAACCGGGGAGCTGTTTTTT. Translating gives CASSLDQVGTGELFF.

Only one count was recorded for this clone. The gene calls are TRBV5-5 and TRBJ1-1; D unresolved. CDR3 length: 13 residues. CDR1 and CDR2 (germline): SGHKS, YYEKEE (reference sequence). V gave up 2 bases and J gave up 0 bases, with 5 bases separating them. The CDR3 is CASSLPVNTEAFF. CDR3 sequence (DNA): TGTGCCAGCAGCTTACCAGTGAACACTGAAGCTTTCTTT.

This clone was recorded only once. The chain joins TRBV3-1 (or the pseudogene TRBV3-2) to TRBJ2-2; 8 bases map to TRBD2. The CDR3 is 16 amino acids. In germline, CDR1 is LGHDT, CDR2 YNNKEL (reference sequence). V gave up 1 base and J gave up 3 bases; unmatched junction bases: 4. The CDR3 protein is CASSQGLAGYTGELFF. The CDR3 DNA reads TGTGCCAGCAGCCAAGGGCTAGCGGGTTACACCGGGGAGCTGTTTTTT.

The chain couples TRBV5-1 to TRBJ2-3, with 7 bases aligning to TRBD1. Unmatched junction bases numbered 12, after V lost 4 bases and J lost 4 bases. The CDR3 consists of 16 residues. Germline V CDR1 and CDR2: SGHRS, YFSETQ. CDR3 sequence reads: CASSRGQHESSDTQYF. The CDR3 nucleotides are TGCGCCAGCAGCAGGGGACAGCATGAATCATCAGATACGCAGTATTTT.

This clone was picked up one time. This chain joins TRBV6-2 or TRBV6-3 and TRBJ1-5; D gene unclear. V was pared by 0 bases and J by 6 bases, with 9 bases between. This CDR3 comprises 14 residues. CDR1 is MNHEY and CDR2 is SVGEGT in the germline V gene. The CDR3 sequence: CASSYSGGFQPQHF. The CDR3 DNA is TGTGCCAGCAGTTACTCAGGAGGGTTTCAGCCCCAGCATTTT.

This sequence joins TRBV7-8 and TRBJ2-3, with TRBD2 identical over 7 bases. This CDR3 contains 15 residues. Germline V lookup: CDR1 SGHVS, CDR2 FQNEAQ. The V segment lost 2 bases and the J segment 4 bases; nucleotides outside the gene matches: 6. In DNA, the CDR3 is TGTGCCAGCAGCTTACGGGAGGCCAGGGCAGATACGCAGTATTTT. It codes for CASSLREARADTQYF.

The chain links TRBV6-5 to TRBJ2-7, with D maybe TRBD2 (6 bases). V was clipped by 5 bases and J by 2 bases, with 16 bases between them. This CDR3 is built from 15 residues. CDR1 is MNHEY and CDR2 is SVGAGI in the germline V gene. The CDR3 DNA reads TGTGCCAGCAGTCCCGGGAGTCTGGGCACCTACGAGCAGTACTTC. It codes for CASSPGSLGTYEQYF.

This clone was detected once. The rearrangement joins TRBV27 to TRBJ1-2, with D tentatively TRBD1 (6 bases). The V and J ends lost 3 bases and 0 bases respectively, with 11 bases between them. The germline CDR1 and CDR2 sequences are MNHEY and SMNVEV (reference sequence). The CDR3 has 15 amino acids. The CDR3 spells CASSFGRGPNYGYTF. The CDR3 nucleotides are TGTGCCAGCAGTTTCGGGCGGGGGCCTAACTATGGCTACACCTTC.

This clone was observed a few times. This chain links TRBV15 with TRBJ1-5; the D is unclear. CDR1 is LNHNV, CDR2 YYDKDF, per germline (reference sequence). The CDR3 is made up of 16 amino acids. V gave up 6 bases and J gave up 0 bases, with 15 bases separating them. As DNA, the CDR3 is TGTGCCACCAGACCCCCGCAACAAGATAGCAATCAGCCCCAGCATTTT. Translating gives CATRPPQQDSNQPQHF.

This chain uses TRBV19 with TRBJ1-2; 9 bases align to TRBD1. Germline assignment: CDR1 LNHDA and CDR2 SQIVND (reference sequence). This CDR3 has 15 amino acids. J was trimmed by 4 bases and V by 3 bases; bases with no gene match: 6. CDR3 in amino acids: CASSIWDRESYGYTF. CDR3 DNA sequence: TGTGCCAGTAGTATTTGGGACAGGGAGAGCTATGGCTACACCTTC.

This sequence joins TRBV28 and TRBJ1-6; D may be TRBD1 (5 bases). V was clipped by 4 bases and J by 5 bases, with 12 bases between them. This CDR3 spans 15 amino acids. CDR1 is MDHEN, CDR2 SYDVKM, per germline. The CDR3 here is CASSSNRLNNSPLHF. Here the CDR3 DNA reads TGTGCCAGCAGTTCAAACAGGTTGAATAATTCACCCCTCCACTTT.